What follows are 6 T cell receptor beta chains derived from one specimen sequenced in a study of cytomegalovirus exposure and HLA in healthy donors. 13 Jbeta primers and 60 Vbeta primers were used for the PCR. Libraries were prepared by immunoSEQ multiplex PCR; TCRdb keeps only in-frame clonotypes and omits some of them. The table records some 140,000 clones, over 65% of them present only once. Sequences were obtained from PBMCs. These receptors were obtained from a man aged 35-49 years in good health and CMV-seronegative.

This chain uses TRBV7-8 with TRBJ1-5; 11 bases align to TRBD1. The trim removed 4 bases at V and 0 bases at J, leaving 11 bases unmatched. This CDR3 contains 19 residues. The germline V gene has CDR1 SGHVS and CDR2 FQNEAQ. The CDR3 nucleotides are TGTGCCAGCAGCTGGAATTTTCCGGGACAGGGGGATAGCAATCAGCCCCAGCATTTT. It encodes CASSWNFPGQGDSNQPQHF.

The rearrangement joins TRBV7-2 to TRBJ1-1; D is possibly TRBD1 (6 bases). Trimming took 5 bases from V and 5 from J, leaving 15 bases between them. The CDR3 loop spans 14 amino acids. The V gene's germline CDR1 is SGHTA and CDR2 FQGNSA. CDR3 nucleotide sequence: TGTGCCAGCAGCGCCTCTTCAGGGGTAACTGAAGCTTTCTTT. It is translated as CASSASSGVTEAFF.

The V call is TRBV7-9, the J call TRBJ1-4; 9 bases are a match to TRBD1. CDR1 is SEHNR and CDR2 is FQNEAQ in the germline V gene (reference sequence). The CDR3 is made up of 17 amino acids. Losses at the gene ends were 5 bases for V and 0 bases for J; bases not matched to a gene: 7. CDR3 in DNA: TGTGCCAGCAGCACCGACAGGGGGTCTGCAACTAATGAAAAACTGTTTTTT. It encodes CASSTDRGSATNEKLFF. Full variable domain (missing parts from reference TRBV7-9 and TRBJ1-4): DTGVSQNPRHKITKRGQNVTFRCDPISEHNRLYWYRQTLGQGPEFLTYFQNEAQLEKSRLLSDRFSAERPKGSFSTLEIQRTEQGDSAMYLCASSTDRGSATNEKLFFGSGTQLSVL.

The chain joins TRBV6-5 to TRBJ1-1; D perhaps matches TRBD1 (6 bases). With 2 bases removed from V and 2 bases from J, the gap between germline ends came to 9 bases. The germline V gene encodes CDR1 MNHEY and CDR2 SVGAGI. This CDR3 has 14 residues. CDR3 residues: CASSYGGSNTEAFF. In nucleotides, the CDR3 is TGTGCCAGCAGTTACGGGGGCAGTAACACTGAAGCTTTCTTT.

The chain employs TRBV29-1 and TRBJ2-7; 9 nucleotides match TRBD1. The CDR3 is 14 amino acids. Germline CDR1 reads SQVTM; CDR2 reads ANQGSEA. V shed 3 bases, J shed 2 bases, and the junction held 5 bases outside the gene matches. The CDR3 nucleotides read TGCAGCGTTGATACTGACAGGGGGGCCTACGAGCAGTACTTC. Translating it yields CSVDTDRGAYEQYF.

The chain links TRBV18 to TRBJ2-1; the match to TRBD1 covers 9 bases. The CDR3 is 14 amino acids. Looked up from germline, CDR1 is KGHSH and CDR2 is LQKENI. V dropped 5 bases and J dropped 5; count of bases not matched to a gene: 4. The CDR3 is CASSEDRGDNEQFF. The CDR3 nucleotides are TGTGCCAGCTCAGAAGACAGGGGGGACAATGAGCAGTTCTTC.